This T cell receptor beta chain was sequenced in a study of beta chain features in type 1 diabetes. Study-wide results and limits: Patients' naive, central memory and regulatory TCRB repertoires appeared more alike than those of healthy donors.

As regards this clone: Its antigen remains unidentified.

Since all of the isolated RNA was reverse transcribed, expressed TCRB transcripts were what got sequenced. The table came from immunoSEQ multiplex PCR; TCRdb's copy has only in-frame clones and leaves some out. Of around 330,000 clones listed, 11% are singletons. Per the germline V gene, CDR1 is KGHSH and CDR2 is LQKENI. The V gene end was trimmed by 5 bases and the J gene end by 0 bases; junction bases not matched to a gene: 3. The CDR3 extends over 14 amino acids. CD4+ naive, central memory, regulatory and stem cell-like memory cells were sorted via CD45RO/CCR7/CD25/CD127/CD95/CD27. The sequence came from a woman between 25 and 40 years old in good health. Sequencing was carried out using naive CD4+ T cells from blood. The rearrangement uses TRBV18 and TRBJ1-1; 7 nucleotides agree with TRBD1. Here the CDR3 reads CASSTTGLNTEAFF. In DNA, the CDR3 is TGTGCCAGCTCAACGACAGGGTTGAACACTGAAGCTTTCTTT. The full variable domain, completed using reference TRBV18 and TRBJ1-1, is NAGVMQNPRHLVRRRGQEARLRCSPMKGHSHVYWYRQLPEEGLKFMVYLQKENIIDESGMPKERFSAEFPKEGPSILRIQQVVRGDSAAYFCASSTTGLNTEAFFGQGTRLTVV.